The clone carrying this TCR beta chain was detected only a few times. The record originates from a study of blood T cell repertoires in COVID-19. Turning to the study itself: Material from acute and convalescent COVID-19 was sourced from the United States, Italy and Spain. PBMCs, B-cell-depleted T cells, or T cells provided the cDNA or gDNA that made up the material.

Germline CDR1 WNHNN, CDR2 SYGVQD (reference sequence). The V gene end was trimmed by 10 bases and the J gene end by 2 bases; junction bases not matched to a gene: 5. This CDR3 has 14 residues. The authors' processing: Amplification with reference gene primers provided the estimates of nucleated cell counts. The method was immunoSEQ multiplex PCR; TCRdb's version includes in-frame clones alone and lacks a portion of them. The V and J calls and clone size were taken over from that table, and D and trimming were inferred from the DNA. There are about 220,000 clones in the sample; about 79% occur only once, and 9.5% to 10% lies in the top ten.

This clonotype was obtained from a man in his fifties or sixties with active or convalescent COVID-19. Sequenced: peripheral blood. The gene calls are TRBV10-1 and TRBJ2-1; TRBD2 matches at 10 bases. The CDR3 region is CAIALAGAYNEQFF. CDR3 nucleotides: TGCGCCATCGCGCTAGCGGGAGCCTACAATGAGCAGTTCTTC.